This T cell receptor (beta chain) is from a study of identifying expanded T cells in peripheral blood. Findings of the study overall: Variance in clone template counts between roughly 2-week samples significantly increased with total template count across all healthy donors. Over about two and four weeks, about 17 and 20 clones changed, versus around 1.3 between replicates.

Only in-frame clones appear in the TCRdb table, and some are missing; sequencing was by immunoSEQ multiplex PCR. The sample has about 74,000 clones, 84% seen once. No infections or other immune events were documented during collection. The CDR3 covers 13 residues. Germline CDR1 reads SGHVS; CDR2 reads FNYEAQ. Trimming took 5 bases from V and 0 from J, leaving 8 bases between them. Worth noting for this clone: Its antigen remains unidentified.

The specimen sequenced was blood. The TCR sequence derives from a person aged 18 to 75 in good health. The J gene is TRBJ2-7, the V gene TRBV7-6; D may be TRBD2 (5 bases). The CDR3 spells CASSGGPSYEQYF. Written as DNA, the CDR3 is TGTGCCAGCAGCGGCGGGCCCTCCTACGAGCAGTACTTC.